Listed below are T cell receptor beta chains from one sample, sequenced in a study of shared T cell receptors in the human thymus. TCRdb's copy holds only in-frame clones and misses some; the assay was immunoSEQ multiplex PCR. The repertoire holds just under 550,000 clones, with 75% to 85% as singletons. This same sample was also taken into another study, of human thymus T cells.

Sequenced sample: thymocytes. The receptors shown here come from a boy in the first two years of life with a congenital heart defect. The CDR3 runs from the conserved cysteine through the conserved F or W. Each record gives: D gene, clone size, J gene, V gene, CDR3 DNA, CDR3 protein. The D gene is left open where the match is weak. The listing skips clone size in some rows; elsewhere it reads once, few, many or a size class.

- | - | TRBJ2-1 | TRBV28 | TGTGCCAGCAGTCCACCCATCATTTGGCGGGGAACCTACAATGAGCAGTTCTTC | CASSPPIIWRGTYNEQFF
TRBD1 | - | TRBJ2-7 | TRBV5-1 | TGCGCCAGCAGGGGGGTGATCCGGGACAGGCTCTCCTACGAGCAGTACTTC | CASRGVIRDRLSYEQYF
TRBD2 | - | TRBJ2-3 | TRBV4-2 | TGTGCCAGCAGCCAAGGGAGAGCGGGAGATAGCGCAGATACGCAGTATTTT | CASSQGRAGDSADTQYF
TRBD2 | - | TRBJ2-5 | TRBV6-5 | TGTGCCAGCAGTTACCCTCGAACTAGCGGCCAAGAGACCCAGTACTTC | CASSYPRTSGQETQYF
TRBD2 | few | TRBJ2-3 | TRBV4-2 | TGTGCCAGCAGCCAAGGAGGGATACAGCGGGGACCCACAGATACGCAGTATTTT | CASSQGGIQRGPTDTQYF
TRBD2 | - | TRBJ2-7 | TRBV6-6 | TGTGCCAGCAGTTTAACGACTAGCGGGAGCTGGAACGAGCAGTACTTC | CASSLTTSGSWNEQYF
- | - | TRBJ2-7 | TRBV27 | TGTGCCACCGCGGGAAGAGGACGGTGGTACGAGCAGTACTTC | CATAGRGRWYEQYF
- | few | TRBJ1-4 | TRBV28 | TGTGCCAGCAGCTCTAACACTACCTCTAATGAAAAACTGTTTTTT | CASSSNTTSNEKLFF
- | - | TRBJ2-3 | TRBV4-1 | TGCGCCAGCAGCCAAGTGGTCCCGCGGGATACGCAGTATTTT | CASSQVVPRDTQYF
TRBD2 | few | TRBJ2-7 | TRBV30 | TGTGCCTGGAATGAGAATAGCGGGAGTCACTACGAGCAGTACTTC | CAWNENSGSHYEQYF
- | - | TRBJ1-3 | TRBV5-4 | TGTGCCAGCAGCTTCCACCGAGGGGGGGCCTCTGGAAACACCATATATTTT | CASSFHRGGASGNTIYF
- | few | TRBJ2-7 | TRBV5-6 | TGTGCCAGCAGCCGCGGACTATCACACGAACCTTACGAGCAGTACTTC | CASSRGLSHEPYEQYF
- | - | TRBJ2-5 | TRBV9 | TGTGCCAGCAGCCCCAGACTACCCCAAGAGACCCAGTACTTC | CASSPRLPQETQYF
TRBD2 | - | TRBJ2-1 | TRBV14 | TGTGCCAGCAGCCTGACTAGCGGGAGAGAATACAATGAGCAGTTCTTC | CASSLTSGREYNEQFF
- | once | TRBJ2-3 | TRBV20-1 | TGCAGTGCTGAGTCAGATACGCAGTATTTT | CSAESDTQYF
TRBD2 | once | TRBJ2-7 | TRBV6-1 | TGTGCCAGCAGGGGACTAGCGAGTTACGAGCAGTACTTC | CASRGLASYEQYF
- | - | TRBJ2-7 | TRBV30 | TGTGCCTGGAAAGGGAGCTCCTACGAGCAGTACTTC | CAWKGSSYEQYF
- | - | TRBJ2-7 | TRBV6-5 | TGTGCCAGCAGTTACTCCGACAGGTACGAGCAGTACTTC | CASSYSDRYEQYF
TRBD2 | - | TRBJ2-3 | TRBV27 | TGTGCCAGCAGTTTACCTCGAGGGACTAGCGGTAGCACAGATACGCAGTATTTT | CASSLPRGTSGSTDTQYF
- | - | TRBJ1-1 | TRBV28 | TGTGCCAGCAGTCTCGGGGGTAAAAGCCCCTTGAACACTGAAGCTTTCTTT | CASSLGGKSPLNTEAFF
- | - | TRBJ2-4 | TRBV15 | TGTGCCACCAGCAGAGCAGTAGGAGGGCCGGCCAAAAACATTCAGTACTTC | CATSRAVGGPAKNIQYF
- | few | TRBJ1-2 | TRBV6-1 | TGTGCCAGCAGGGACACACCACAGGGTTATGGCTACACCTTC | CASRDTPQGYGYTF
TRBD1 | - | TRBJ2-7 | TRBV4-2 | TGTGCCAGCAGCCTAAACCGGGACAGGGGTCGCTACGAGCAGTACTTC | CASSLNRDRGRYEQYF
- | - | TRBJ1-1 | TRBV28 | TGTGCCAGCAACCCCAGGGAGAACACTGAAGCTTTCTTT | CASNPRENTEAFF
- | - | TRBJ2-3 | TRBV14 | TGTGCCAGCAGCCGCCCCGGGACACCCTCTTCCAGCACAGATACGCAGTATTTT | CASSRPGTPSSSTDTQYF
TRBD1 | - | TRBJ1-1 | TRBV6-1 | TGTGCCAGCAGCCCCACAGGGGGCACTGAAGCTTTCTTT | CASSPTGGTEAFF
- | - | TRBJ2-1 | TRBV27 | TGTGCCAGCGCATATGGTGCTCACTTCGGGTGGAATGAGCAGTTCTTC | CASAYGAHFGWNEQFF
TRBD2 | - | TRBJ2-5 | TRBV9 | TGTGCCAGCAGCGTAGAGGGGTTAGCGGGAGGGCCACTTGCCAGGGAGACCCAGTACTTC | CASSVEGLAGGPLARETQYF
- | - | TRBJ2-1 | TRBV1 | TGCACCAGCAGCCGCAATCATAGAAATGAGCAGTTCTTC | CTSSRNHRNEQFF
- | - | TRBJ1-2 | TRBV23-1 | TGCGCCAGCAGTCGAGCGGGAGGAAGAAACTATGGCTACACCTTC | CASSRAGGRNYGYTF
TRBD1 | - | TRBJ2-7 | TRBV30 | TGTGCCTGGAGGCAACTGGGACAGGGGTCAAAAGGACCTAGGGAGCAGTACTTC | CAWRQLGQGSKGPREQYF
- | - | TRBJ1-1 | TRBV1 | TGCACCAGCAGCCAAAACCCGACAGGAGGCACTGAAGCTTTCTTT | CTSSQNPTGGTEAFF
- | - | TRBJ2-3 | TRBV7-2 | TGTGCCAGCAGCTTAGCAGGGACTCCGCAGTATTTT | CASSLAGTPQYF
TRBD1 | - | TRBJ1-1 | TRBV10-3 | TGTGCCATCAGTGAGTCGAATAGCGGGACAGGGAGGGAAGCTTTCTTT | CAISESNSGTGREAFF
TRBD2 | few | TRBJ2-5 | TRBV5-4 | TGTGCCAGCAGTTCATTAGCGGGAAACCAAGAGACCCAGTACTTC | CASSSLAGNQETQYF
TRBD1 | - | TRBJ2-1 | TRBV29-1 | TGCAGCGTGACAGGGGGTTCCTACAATGAGCAGTTCTTC | CSVTGGSYNEQFF
TRBD2 | few | TRBJ2-1 | TRBV5-1 | TGCGCCAGCAGCTTGGACTCAGCTAGCGGGCACAATGAGCAGTTCTTC | CASSLDSASGHNEQFF
TRBD1 | few | TRBJ2-2 | TRBV28 | TGTGCCAGCATCCCCGGGGACAGGGGAGACTGCGGGGAGCTGTTTTTT | CASIPGDRGDCGELFF
- | - | TRBJ2-3 | TRBV10-1 | TGCGCCAGCACAACAGACAGGCCCAGCACAGATACGCAGTATTTT | CASTTDRPSTDTQYF
- | - | TRBJ2-5 | TRBV28 | TGTGCCAGCAGCCCATCTCGATGGAGGGGGCATCAAGAGACCCAGTACTTC | CASSPSRWRGHQETQYF
TRBD1 | - | TRBJ2-7 | TRBV7-2 | TGTGCCAGCAGCCCACCGGGACAGGGAAGGGTGCAGTACTTC | CASSPPGQGRVQYF
TRBD2 | few | TRBJ2-1 | TRBV6-4 | TGTGCCAGCAGACCACTAGCGAATACCTACAATGAGCAGTTCTTC | CASRPLANTYNEQFF
- | - | TRBJ1-1 | TRBV2 | TGTGCCAGCACGGAAGCTTTCTTT | CASTEAFF
TRBD2 | - | TRBJ2-7 | TRBV30 | TGTGCCTGGAGTGCCTTTCCTGGTCGGCGGGAGGGCCCCCACGAGCAGTACTTC | CAWSAFPGRREGPHEQYF
TRBD2 | once | TRBJ2-4 | TRBV9 | TGTGCCAGCAGCGTAGAGGAGCGGGAGGGCCATTCCAAAAACATTCAGTACTTC | CASSVEEREGHSKNIQYF
TRBD2 | - | TRBJ2-1 | TRBV6-5 | TGTGCCAGCAGTTACTGGGCGGGAGGGATGGATGAGCAGTTCTTC | CASSYWAGGMDEQFF
TRBD2 | - | TRBJ2-3 | TRBV7-9 | TGTGCCAGCAGCTTAGATTTGGGCGGGAGTGTTGATACGCAGTATTTT | CASSLDLGGSVDTQYF
- | once | TRBJ2-1 | TRBV25-1 | TGTGCCAGCAGTGACCTCGCGGCGAGCTCCTACAATGAGCAGTTCTTC | CASSDLAASSYNEQFF
- | once | TRBJ1-1 | TRBV28 | TGTGCCAGCAGTTTGACAGCTTTGAACACTGAAGCTTTCTTT | CASSLTALNTEAFF
- | - | TRBJ1-2 | TRBV28 | TGTGCCAGCAGTTTCCGGGCCAGGGGAGACTATGGCTACACCTTC | CASSFRARGDYGYTF
TRBD2 | few | TRBJ2-1 | TRBV5-6 | TGTGCCAGCAGCAAGTTAGCGGGAGCAAACAATGAGCAGTTCTTC | CASSKLAGANNEQFF
TRBD2 | - | TRBJ2-1 | TRBV7-2 | TGTGCCAGCAGCCTTCACCAGACTAGCGGGAGGGACTCCTACAATGAGCAGTTCTTC | CASSLHQTSGRDSYNEQFF
TRBD2 | few | TRBJ2-3 | TRBV27 | TGTGCCAGCGGACTAGCGGGAGAGGGTACGCAGTATTTT | CASGLAGEGTQYF
- | - | TRBJ2-2 | TRBV29-1 | TGCAGCGTTGAGAGGGTAACCGGGGAGCTGTTTTTT | CSVERVTGELFF
TRBD2 | - | TRBJ2-7 | TRBV4-2 | TGTGCCAGCAGCCCTGACAAAGAGCGGGAGGGCTACGAGCAGTACTTC | CASSPDKEREGYEQYF
TRBD2 | - | TRBJ2-7 | TRBV25-1 | TGTGCCAGCAGTGGAGCCTTACTAGCGGGAGAAGGCGACGAGCAGTACTTC | CASSGALLAGEGDEQYF
TRBD2 | - | TRBJ2-3 | TRBV10-2 | TGCGCCAGCAGTGGACTAGCGGGAGTGGATACGCAGTATTTT | CASSGLAGVDTQYF
- | - | TRBJ2-1 | TRBV7-6 | TGTGCCAGCAGCTCTAACAGGGGAGGCTACAATGAGCAGTTCTTC | CASSSNRGGYNEQFF
TRBD1 | - | TRBJ1-2 | TRBV19 | TGTGCCTCAAGTCGGGGACAGGGGTTCCCGTGGGGCTATGGCTACACCTTC | CASSRGQGFPWGYGYTF
- | - | TRBJ2-3 | TRBV5-4 | TGTGCCAGCAGCCCCGCTTGGAAGCGGCCCACAGATACGCAGTATTTT | CASSPAWKRPTDTQYF